Below are 24 T cell receptor beta chains sequenced from a single sample in a study of shared clonotypes between healthy human individuals. Some clones are missing from TCRdb's copy, which holds only in-frame ones; the method was immunoSEQ multiplex PCR. The table records 2 million to 2.5 million clones, 85% to 95% of them present only once. The source material was naive CD4+ T cells from PBMCs. Subset in this sample: CD45RA+ positively selected. The receptors come from a man between 18 and 29 years old in good health. Some clones in this sample may be carry-over from other donors' samples.

About this clone itself: Other DNA sequences in the same sample also yield this CDR3. The rearrangement links TRBV11-2 to TRBJ2-7, with 8 bases identical to TRBD1. There are 12 residues in the CDR3. Losses at the gene ends were 3 bases for V and 5 bases for J; bases not matched to a gene: 0. CDR1 SGHAT and CDR2 FQNNGV come from the germline V gene. The chain's CDR3 is CASSLTGDEQYF. CDR3 DNA sequence: TGTGCCAGCAGCTTGACAGGGGACGAGCAGTACTTC.

The chain joins TRBV7-8 to TRBJ2-7; possibly TRBD1 for D (5 bases). The V end lost 0 bases, the J end lost 4 bases, and 10 bases lay between the germline ends. Germline V gene sequence: CDR1 SGHVS, CDR2 FQNEAQ. The CDR3 length is 14 residues. The CDR3, as DNA: TGTGCCAGCAGCTTAGCGGGCCCAGGGTACGAGCAGTACTTC. It codes for CASSLAGPGYEQYF.

The V and J genes are TRBV5-4 and TRBJ2-7; tentatively, D is TRBD2 (5 bases). This CDR3 contains 18 residues. Trimming took off 4 bases at V and 2 bases at J, with 25 bases between the two ends. The V gene's germline CDR1 is SGHNT and CDR2 YYREEE (reference sequence). The CDR3 nucleotides are TGTGCCAGCAGCGGAGGCGGTGGAGGACTCAGAGAAACCTACGAGCAGTACTTC. Translation gives CASSGGGGGLRETYEQYF.

This sequence joins TRBV25-1 and TRBJ2-1; D is uncertain. The germline V and J ends were trimmed by 4 bases and 6 bases, with 10 bases remaining between them. This CDR3 is 13 amino acids long. Germline V gene data show CDR1 as MGHDK and CDR2 as SYGVNS. In DNA form, the CDR3 reads TGTGCCAGCAGTGGTCCATTTAGCAATGAGCAGTTCTTC. This gives the protein CASSGPFSNEQFF.

The rearrangement joins TRBV5-6 to TRBJ2-3; D call uncertain. The CDR3 consists of 12 residues. Germline values: CDR1 SGHDT, CDR2 YYEEEE. V lost 3 bases and J 5 bases, leaving 7 bases between the germline ends. The CDR3, as DNA: TGTGCCAGCAGCTCTCGGAGAGATACGCAGTATTTT. Its translation is CASSSRRDTQYF. The full variable domain, its missing parts supplied by reference TRBV5-6 and TRBJ2-3, is DAGVTQSPTHLIKTRGQQVTLRCSPKSGHDTVSWYQQALGQGPQFIFQYYEEEERQRGNFPDRFSGHQFPNYSSELNVNALLLGDSALYLCASSSRRDTQYFGPGTRLTVL.

This clone has only one observation. The chain combines TRBV19 with TRBJ2-2, with a weak D call TRBD1 (6 bases). CDR1 and CDR2 (germline): LNHDA, SQIVND (reference sequence). V lost 7 bases, J lost 1 base, and 10 bases lay in between. The CDR3 has 14 residues. CDR3 sequence reads: CASNVQGNTGELFF. In DNA, the CDR3 is TGTGCCAGTAATGTACAGGGGAACACCGGGGAGCTGTTTTTT.

In DNA form, the CDR3 reads TGTGCCAGCAGACCCTCCCCGCGGTCCTTGACACCCCTCCACTTT. Translating gives CASRPSPRSLTPLHF. J is TRBJ1-6 and V is TRBV27; D remains unclear. Between the trimmed V and J ends, which lost 6 bases and 11 bases, there was a span of 20 bases. CDR3 length: 15 amino acids. Germline V gene sequence: CDR1 MNHEY, CDR2 SMNVEV (reference sequence).

The chain combines TRBV10-3 with TRBJ1-4, with 8 nucleotides matching TRBD1. There are 15 residues in the CDR3. V shed 5 bases, J shed 10 bases, and the junction held 12 bases outside the gene matches. From germline, CDR1 is ENHRY and CDR2 SYGVKD. CDR3 residues: CAISPGQASMGKLFF. Here the CDR3 DNA reads TGTGCCATCAGTCCGGGACAGGCCTCGATGGGAAAACTGTTTTTT.

As for this clone: Other DNA sequences in this sample translate to the same CDR3. V and J are TRBV7-3 and TRBJ2-3; 10 bases are shared with TRBD1. This CDR3 contains 15 residues. The V segment lost 5 bases and the J segment 1 base; nucleotides outside the gene matches: 3. The germline V gene has CDR1 SGHTA and CDR2 FQGTGA. The CDR3 DNA is TGTGCCAGCAGCCGAGGGACAGGGGGCACAGATACGCAGTATTTT. Amino acid sequence: CASSRGTGGTDTQYF.

The chain combines TRBV25-1 with TRBJ2-2, with no clear D. This CDR3 is 15 amino acids long. The germline V gene has CDR1 MGHDK and CDR2 SYGVNS. V was cut by 3 bases and J by 1 base, with 9 bases left in between. The CDR3 here is CASSDWVGNTGELFF. In DNA form, the CDR3 reads TGTGCCAGCAGTGATTGGGTGGGGAACACCGGGGAGCTGTTTTTT.

This clone was picked up one time. The gene calls are TRBV27 and TRBJ2-7; 10 nucleotides agree with TRBD2. Germline trimming cut 6 bases from V and 6 bases from J; bases unmatched to any gene: 11. The CDR3 is 15 residues long. Germline V gene sequence: CDR1 MNHEY, CDR2 SMNVEV (reference sequence). DNA for the CDR3: TGTGCCAGCAGCCCGCGCCTAGCGGGAGAGGGCGAGCAGTACTTC. It codes for CASSPRLAGEGEQYF.

This clone showed up just a few times. The chain links TRBV10-3 to TRBJ2-2; D perhaps matches TRBD2 (5 bases). The CDR3 consists of 16 residues. Looked up from germline, CDR1 is ENHRY and CDR2 is SYGVKD. V was trimmed by 0 bases and J by 6 bases, leaving 14 bases between them. The CDR3 DNA reads TGTGCCATCAGTGAGTCTTTACCGGGGAATCCCGGGGAGCTGTTTTTT. Its translation is CAISESLPGNPGELFF.

The rearrangement links TRBV10-3 to TRBJ2-3, with 7 nucleotides matching TRBD1. The CDR3 covers 14 residues. J gave up 2 bases and V 4 bases, and 3 bases lay outside the gene matches. The germline V gene encodes CDR1 ENHRY and CDR2 SYGVKD. CDR3 amino acids: CAISAGTVTDTQYF. CDR3 DNA sequence: TGTGCCATCAGTGCGGGGACAGTCACAGATACGCAGTATTTT.

CDR3 DNA sequence: TGTGCCAGCAGTGGTCTTAGCGGGAGTTCCTACAATGAGCAGTTCTTC. As protein: CASSGLSGSSYNEQFF. J is TRBJ2-1 and V is TRBV6-1, with 9 bases matching TRBD2. Trimming took 4 bases from V and 1 from J; bases not matched to a gene: 5. The germline V gene has CDR1 MNHNS and CDR2 SASEGT. This CDR3 has 16 amino acids.

The chain is built from TRBV4-2 and TRBJ1-1; D call uncertain. The V and J ends lost 0 bases and 12 bases respectively, with 20 bases between them. This CDR3 spans 15 amino acids. Germline CDR1 and CDR2: LGHNA and YNFKEQ. The CDR3 region is CASSQDHVDALLPFF. The CDR3 coding sequence is TGTGCCAGCAGCCAAGATCATGTGGACGCGCTTTTGCCTTTCTTT.

The chain combines TRBV10-1 with TRBJ2-3; possibly TRBD2 for D (6 bases). This CDR3 contains 15 residues. The V end lost 6 bases, the J end lost 0 bases, and 13 bases lay between the germline ends. Per germline, CDR1 WNHNN and CDR2 SYGVQD (reference sequence). The CDR3 is CASSHSGPSTDTQYF. The CDR3 DNA reads TGCGCCAGCAGCCATAGCGGACCTAGCACAGATACGCAGTATTTT.

The chain combines TRBV7-2 with TRBJ2-3, with D possibly being TRBD1 (6 bases). Germline values: CDR1 SGHTA, CDR2 FQGNSA. The CDR3 is 12 amino acids. V was shortened by 1 base and J by 9 bases, with 8 bases between the two germline ends. For the CDR3, the DNA is TGTGCCAGCAGCTTAGAGGGGACAACGCAGTATTTT. Encoded protein: CASSLEGTTQYF.

This chain uses TRBV25-1 with TRBJ1-5, with a possible D match to TRBD1 (5 bases). This CDR3 spans 13 amino acids. Per the germline V gene, CDR1 is MGHDK and CDR2 is SYGVNS. The germline V and J ends were trimmed by 4 bases and 5 bases, with 9 bases remaining between them. In DNA, the CDR3 is TGTGCCAGCAGTGGGGGCCTTTATCAGCCCCAGCATTTT. The encoded protein is CASSGGLYQPQHF.

The genes are TRBV4-3 and TRBJ2-7; D unclear. This CDR3 region has 16 residues. The ends were cut back, 1 base at V and 3 bases at J, with 16 bases in the middle. In germline, CDR1 is LGHNA, CDR2 YSLEER. CDR3 amino acids: CASSQVGQVARYEQYF. The CDR3 nucleotides are TGCGCCAGCAGCCAAGTAGGTCAAGTGGCTCGCTACGAGCAGTACTTC.

On this clone: Other DNA sequences in the sample encode the same CDR3. This rearrangement joins TRBV28 to TRBJ1-4; D unclear. The V gene's germline CDR1 is MDHEN and CDR2 SYDVKM. V was shortened by 6 bases and J by 8 bases, with 10 bases between the two germline ends. This CDR3 is built from 12 residues. Here the CDR3 reads CASSSGREKLFF. The CDR3 coding sequence is TGTGCCAGCAGCTCCGGGAGAGAAAAACTGTTTTTT. Full variable domain (missing parts from reference TRBV28 and TRBJ1-4): DVKVTQSSRYLVKRTGEKVFLECVQDMDHENMFWYRQDPGLGLRLIYFSYDVKMKEKGDIPEGYSVSREKKERFSLILESASTNQTSMYLCASSSGREKLFFGSGTQLSVL.

The genes are TRBV6-1 and TRBJ1-5; TRBD1 matches at 9 bases. In germline, CDR1 is MNHNS, CDR2 SASEGT. The CDR3 contains 17 residues. Trimming cost V 3 bases and J 6 bases; bases outside gene matches: 12. The CDR3 nucleotides are TGTGCCAGCAGTGACACCCTCGGAGGACAGGGGACTCAGCCCCAGCATTTT. This translates into CASSDTLGGQGTQPQHF.

This clone was seen a handful of times. The chain is built from TRBV28 and TRBJ1-5; no clear D gene. The CDR3 is 13 amino acids. Germline lookup yields CDR1 MDHEN and CDR2 SYDVKM. Trimming removed 6 bases from V and 0 bases from J, with 6 bases in between. CDR3 in amino acids: CASRWGSNQPQHF. DNA for the CDR3: TGTGCCAGCAGGTGGGGTAGCAATCAGCCCCAGCATTTT.

The genes are TRBV18 and TRBJ2-7, with D possibly matching TRBD1 (6 bases). This CDR3 is 13 amino acids long. Trimming removed 5 bases from V and 3 bases from J, with 11 bases in between. Per germline, CDR1 KGHSH and CDR2 LQKENI. CDR3 sequence reads: CASSITGIYEQYF. Here the CDR3 DNA reads TGTGCCAGCTCAATAACAGGGATCTACGAGCAGTACTTC.

This chain links TRBV2 with TRBJ2-5; TRBD2 matches 14 bases. This CDR3 has 15 residues. Unmatched junction bases numbered 6, after V lost 7 bases and J lost 5 bases. Germline lookup yields CDR1 SNHLY and CDR2 FYNNEI. The CDR3 DNA sequence: TGTGCCAGCATTCGAAGGACTAGCGGGGGGGAGACCCAGTACTTC. This gives the protein CASIRRTSGGETQYF. The entire variable domain, with the rest obtained from reference TRBV2 and TRBJ2-5, is as follows: EPEVTQTPSHQVTQMGQEVILRCVPISNHLYFYWYRQILGQKVEFLVSFYNNEISEKSEIFDDQFSVERPDGSNFTLKIRSTKLEDSAMYFCASIRRTSGGETQYFGPGTRLLVL.